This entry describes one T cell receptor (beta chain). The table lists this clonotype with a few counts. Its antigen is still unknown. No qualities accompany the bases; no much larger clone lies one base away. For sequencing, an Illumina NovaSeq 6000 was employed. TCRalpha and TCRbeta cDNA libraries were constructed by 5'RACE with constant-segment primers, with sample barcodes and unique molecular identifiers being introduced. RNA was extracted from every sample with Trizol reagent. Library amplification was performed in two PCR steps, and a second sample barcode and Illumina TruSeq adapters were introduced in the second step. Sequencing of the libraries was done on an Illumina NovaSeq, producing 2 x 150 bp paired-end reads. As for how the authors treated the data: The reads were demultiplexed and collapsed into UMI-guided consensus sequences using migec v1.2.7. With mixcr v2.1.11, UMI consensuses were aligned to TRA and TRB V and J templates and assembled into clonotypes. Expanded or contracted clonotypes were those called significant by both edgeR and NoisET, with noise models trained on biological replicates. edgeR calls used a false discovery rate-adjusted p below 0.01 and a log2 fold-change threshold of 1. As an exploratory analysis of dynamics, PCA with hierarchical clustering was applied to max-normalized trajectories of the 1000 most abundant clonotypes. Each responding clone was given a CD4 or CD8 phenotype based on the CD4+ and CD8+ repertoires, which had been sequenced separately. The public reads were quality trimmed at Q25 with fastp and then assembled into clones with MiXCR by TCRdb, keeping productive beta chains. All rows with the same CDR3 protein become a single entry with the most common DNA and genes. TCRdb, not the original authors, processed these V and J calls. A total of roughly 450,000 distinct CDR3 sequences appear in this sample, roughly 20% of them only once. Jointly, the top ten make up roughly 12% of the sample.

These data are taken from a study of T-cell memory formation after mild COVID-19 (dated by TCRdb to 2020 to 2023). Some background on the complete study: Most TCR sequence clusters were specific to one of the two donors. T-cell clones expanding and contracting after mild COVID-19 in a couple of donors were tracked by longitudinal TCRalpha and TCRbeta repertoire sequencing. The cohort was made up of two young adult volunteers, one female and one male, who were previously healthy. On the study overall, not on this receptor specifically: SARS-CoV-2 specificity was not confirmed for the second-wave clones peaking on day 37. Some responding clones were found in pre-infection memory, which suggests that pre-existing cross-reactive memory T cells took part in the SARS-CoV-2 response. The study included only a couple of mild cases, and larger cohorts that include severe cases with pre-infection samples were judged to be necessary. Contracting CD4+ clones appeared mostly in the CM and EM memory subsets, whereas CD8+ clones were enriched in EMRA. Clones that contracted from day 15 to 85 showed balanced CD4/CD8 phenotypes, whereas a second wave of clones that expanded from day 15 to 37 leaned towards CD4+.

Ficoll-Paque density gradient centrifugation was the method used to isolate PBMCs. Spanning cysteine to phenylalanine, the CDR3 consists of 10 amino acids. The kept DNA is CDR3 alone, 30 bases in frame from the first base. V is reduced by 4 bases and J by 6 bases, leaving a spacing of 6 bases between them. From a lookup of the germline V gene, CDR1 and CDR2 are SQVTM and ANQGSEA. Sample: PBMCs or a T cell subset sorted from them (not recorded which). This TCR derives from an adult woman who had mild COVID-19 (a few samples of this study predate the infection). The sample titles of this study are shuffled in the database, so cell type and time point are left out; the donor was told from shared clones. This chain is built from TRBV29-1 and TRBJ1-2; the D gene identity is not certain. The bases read TGCAGCGTTGTGGTGGATGGCTACACCTTC. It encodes CSVVVDGYTF.